The next 27 T cell receptor beta chains were all read from a single sample in a study of shared clonotypes between healthy human individuals. Some clones are missing from TCRdb's copy, which holds only in-frame ones; the method was immunoSEQ multiplex PCR. The top ten hold over 1% of the sample, which has about 1.5 million clones, approximately 96% seen once. Sequencing was done on a sample of naive CD4+ T cells sorted from blood. Subset indicated: CD45RA+ positively selected. The receptors were gathered from a man aged 30 to 39 in good health.

The chain carries TRBV29-1 and TRBJ2-2, with 8 bases lining up with TRBD1. Germline lookup yields CDR1 SQVTM and CDR2 ANQGSEA. The CDR3 is 18 amino acids. V was pared by 0 bases and J by 9 bases, with 18 bases of the junction left unmatched. CDR3 loop: CSVEDLGTGHRTSRELFF. CDR3 bases: TGCAGCGTTGAAGACCTCGGGACAGGCCACCGAACAAGCCGGGAGCTGTTTTTT.

A word on this clone: This specimen includes other DNA sequences encoding the same CDR3. The genes are TRBV30 and TRBJ2-7; perhaps TRBD2 as D (6 bases). V lost 0 bases and J 1 base, leaving 7 bases between the germline ends. CDR3 length equals 13 residues. Germline V CDR1 and CDR2: GTSNPN, SVGIG (reference sequence). This CDR3 reads CAWSVGLSYEQYF. CDR3 DNA sequence: TGTGCCTGGAGTGTGGGACTGTCCTACGAGCAGTACTTC.

This rearrangement joins TRBV21-1 to TRBJ2-7; TRBD2, the D gene given by the table, was not confirmed from the DNA. TRBV21-1 is designated a pseudogene. This CDR3 has 16 amino acids. The CDR3 nucleotides read TGTGCCAGCAGCATTCCGGGACTAGCGCCTACCTACGAGCAGTACTTC. It encodes CASSIPGLAPTYEQYF.

CDR3 coding DNA: TGTGCCTCAGGGGGACTAGCGGGAAACTACGAGCAGTACTTC. Protein product: CASGGLAGNYEQYF. The chain combines TRBV5-4 with TRBJ2-7, with TRBD2 matching over 13 bases. The J segment lost 3 bases and the V segment lost 10 bases, leaving 7 bases of the junction unmatched. The germline CDR1 and CDR2 sequences are SGHNT and YYREEE (reference sequence). The CDR3 runs to 14 residues.

The rearrangement links TRBV29-1 to TRBJ2-7; D might be TRBD1 (6 bases). Germline CDR1 and CDR2: SQVTM and ANQGSEA. The CDR3 has 10 residues. The CDR3 region is CGAGDYEQYF. The CDR3 DNA reads TGCGGGGCAGGGGACTACGAGCAGTACTTC.

This chain links TRBV23-1 with TRBJ2-7; D is perhaps TRBD1 (6 bases). TRBV23-1 is treated as an ORF (open reading frame) with a function not yet certain. V lost 3 bases and J lost 4, with 22 bases in between. This CDR3 region has 17 residues. In nucleotides, the CDR3 is TGCGCCAGCAGTCACGAAGGAACAGGGAATTTGGCTTACGAGCAGTACTTC. Protein: CASSHEGTGNLAYEQYF.

V is TRBV30 and J is TRBJ2-7; D may match TRBD1 or TRBD2 (5 bases each). CDR1 is GTSNPN and CDR2 is SVGIG in the germline V gene (reference sequence). V was trimmed by 4 bases and J by 0 bases, leaving 16 bases between them. The CDR3 sequence is 15 residues long. For the CDR3, the DNA is TGTGCCTGGAATTTATGGGGACCTAGCTCCTACGAGCAGTACTTC. Its protein is CAWNLWGPSSYEQYF.

Note on this clone: Other nucleotide sequences from this sample produce the same CDR3. CDR3 sequence: CASSLVGSNYGYTF. The CDR3 coding sequence is TGCGCCAGCAGCTTGGTTGGCAGTAACTATGGCTACACCTTC. This chain uses TRBV5-1 with TRBJ1-2; D remains unclear. CDR3 length equals 14 residues. Trimming cost V 0 bases and J 1 base, with 7 bases left between them. The germline V gene encodes CDR1 SGHRS and CDR2 YFSETQ.

V usage is TRBV7-2 and J usage is TRBJ2-3; 8 nucleotides agree with TRBD1. The V segment lost 11 bases and the J segment 3 bases; nucleotides outside the gene matches: 10. In germline, CDR1 is SGHTA, CDR2 FQGNSA. This CDR3 region has 14 residues. The CDR3 DNA reads as TGTGCCGACAGCGTGACAGGGGTGACAGATACGCAGTATTTT. Translated: CADSVTGVTDTQYF.

V and J are TRBV18 and TRBJ2-7; maybe TRBD2 (5 bases). CDR3 length: 15 residues. The germline V gene encodes CDR1 KGHSH and CDR2 LQKENI. V was clipped by 2 bases and J by 7 bases, with 18 bases between them. CDR3 in DNA: TGTGCCAGCTCACCATCTCGGGGAGAGGGTCGTGAGCAGTACTTC. It is translated as CASSPSRGEGREQYF.

The chain is built from TRBV5-1 and TRBJ1-1; 9 nucleotides agree with TRBD1. Trimming at V came to 4 bases and at J to 0 bases, leaving 7 bases not matched to a gene. Germline CDR1 and CDR2: SGHRS and YFSETQ. The CDR3 has 16 residues. The CDR3 region has the DNA TGCGCCAGCAGCAGGGGACAGGGAGGGCTGAACACTGAAGCTTTCTTT. It specifies CASSRGQGGLNTEAFF. Full variable domain (missing parts from reference TRBV5-1 and TRBJ1-1): KAGVTQTPRYLIKTRGQQVTLSCSPISGHRSVSWYQQTPGQGLQFLFEYFSETQRNKGNFPGRFSGRQFSNSRSEMNVSTLELGDSALYLCASSRGQGGLNTEAFFGQGTRLTVV.

This clone has a single count. This rearrangement joins TRBV15 to TRBJ1-2; no clear D gene. Germline CDR1 LNHNV, CDR2 YYDKDF (reference sequence). Deletions cut 3 bases from V and 1 base from J, with 15 bases between. The CDR3 runs 16 residues. The CDR3 loop reads CATSSLVGRLNYGYTF. The CDR3 bases are TGTGCCACCAGCAGCTTAGTCGGAAGACTTAACTATGGCTACACCTTC.

This rearrangement joins TRBV28 to TRBJ1-5, with TRBD1 identical over 8 bases. V shed 6 bases and J 7 bases; nucleotides not matched to a gene: 20. CDR3 size: 18 residues. Germline lookup yields CDR1 MDHEN and CDR2 SYDVKM. The CDR3 DNA is TGTGCCAGCAGCCCTTATGCTCCCGGGTCAGGGGGCGGCCAGCCCCAGCATTTT. Translation: CASSPYAPGSGGGQPQHF.

This chain uses TRBV5-8 with TRBJ2-3; TRBD2 agrees at 8 bases. This CDR3 has 17 residues. Germline V CDR1 and CDR2: SGHTS, YDEGEE. V dropped 3 bases and J dropped 4; count of bases not matched to a gene: 13. The CDR3 here is CASSSGYPAGGPDTQYF. The CDR3 DNA follows: TGTGCCAGCAGCTCAGGCTATCCGGCGGGAGGCCCAGATACGCAGTATTTT.

The chain has TRBV12-5 and TRBJ2-1; 7 bases match TRBD2. The CDR3 has 15 residues. Per the germline V gene, CDR1 is LGHNT and CDR2 is FRNRAP. The junction had 6 bases not matched to a gene; V was cut back by 1 base and J by 6 bases. CDR3 DNA: TGTGCTAGTGGTTTGGGACGGGAGGCGGGCAATGAGCAGTTCTTC. Its protein is CASGLGREAGNEQFF.

The genes are TRBV25-1 and TRBJ1-3; TRBD1 is a possible D gene (5 bases). The V and J ends lost 7 bases and 4 bases respectively, with 14 bases between them. Looked up from germline, CDR1 is MGHDK and CDR2 is SYGVNS. The CDR3 length is 14 residues. This chain's CDR3 is CASIPAGSGNTIYF. CDR3 DNA sequence: TGTGCCAGCATCCCCGCAGGGTCAGGAAACACCATATATTTT.

The J gene is TRBJ2-7, the V gene TRBV5-8, with TRBD2 matching 7 bases. V lost 3 bases to trimming and J lost 2 bases; unmatched junction nucleotides: 5. The CDR3 is made up of 14 amino acids. CDR1 and CDR2 (germline): SGHTS, YDEGEE. Written as DNA, the CDR3 is TGTGCCAGCAGCTCCGCAGCGGGACCCTACGAGCAGTACTTC. Its protein product is CASSSAAGPYEQYF.

The gene calls are TRBV6-6 and TRBJ2-7, with TRBD1 as a possible D gene (6 bases). The CDR3 runs 13 residues. Between the trimmed V and J ends, which lost 3 bases and 7 bases, there was a span of 13 bases. Germline CDR1 and CDR2: MNHNY and SVGAGI (reference sequence). The DNA of the CDR3 is TGTGCCAGCAGTTATCAGGGTCAGGGGGAGCAGTACTTC. It is translated as CASSYQGQGEQYF.

The CDR3 nucleotides read TGTGCCAGCAGCTTACCTCCCGGGTACGAGCAGTACTTC. This codes for CASSLPPGYEQYF. The rearrangement uses TRBV7-6 and TRBJ2-7; D is unresolved. V lost 2 bases and J 4 bases, leaving 9 bases between the germline ends. The CDR3 is 13 residues long. CDR1 and CDR2 from the germline V gene are SGHVS and FNYEAQ.

The J gene is TRBJ2-1, the V gene TRBV18; D is ambiguous. The germline V and J ends were trimmed by 6 bases and 2 bases, with 11 bases remaining between them. Germline V gene data show CDR1 as KGHSH and CDR2 as LQKENI. The CDR3 contains 14 residues. The CDR3 protein is CASSIASTYNEQFF. Here the CDR3 DNA reads TGTGCCAGCTCCATTGCCTCCACCTACAATGAGCAGTTCTTC.

The chain is built from TRBV7-8 and TRBJ1-2; D is possibly TRBD1 (6 bases). Germline values: CDR1 SGHVS, CDR2 FQNEAQ. V was clipped by 3 bases and J by 4 bases, with 9 bases between them. The CDR3 covers 13 residues. In DNA, the CDR3 is TGTGCCAGCAGCTTCTCGGGGGCCTATGGCTACACCTTC. Protein product: CASSFSGAYGYTF.

This chain uses TRBV2 with TRBJ1-1, with D unresolved. Deletions cut 8 bases from V and 0 bases from J, with 19 bases between. Germline-derived CDR1 and CDR2 are SNHLY and FYNNEI. The CDR3 spans 16 residues. CDR3 region: CASQPGGLRMNTEAFF. The DNA for the CDR3 is TGTGCCAGCCAACCGGGCGGGCTTCGGATGAACACTGAAGCTTTCTTT.

This clone was observed a few times. The genes are TRBV6-1 and TRBJ1-1; D is possibly TRBD1 (6 bases). The CDR3 has 13 residues. Germline V lookup: CDR1 MNHNS, CDR2 SASEGT. With 11 bases removed from V and 4 bases from J, the gap between germline ends came to 17 bases. CDR3 in DNA: TGTGCCTGCCTCGTCGAGGGGGGCACTGAAGCTTTCTTT. Protein product: CACLVEGGTEAFF.

The genes are TRBV10-3 and TRBJ2-7; 11 nucleotides match TRBD2. The CDR3 covers 15 residues. The germline CDR1 and CDR2 sequences are ENHRY and SYGVKD. After removal of 10 bases from V and 2 bases from J, the junction contained 10 bases not matched to a gene. The CDR3 protein is CATLAGGPVAYEQYF. The CDR3 nucleotides are TGTGCCACCCTAGCGGGAGGCCCAGTCGCCTACGAGCAGTACTTC.

The chain uses TRBV27 and TRBJ1-2; TRBD1 matches 7 bases. The CDR3 sequence is 14 residues long. Trimming removed 4 bases from V and 4 bases from J; junction bases left unmatched: 6. CDR1 MNHEY and CDR2 SMNVEV come from the germline V gene (reference sequence). CDR3 residues: CASSSVGGSYGYTF. The CDR3 DNA is TGTGCCAGCAGTTCCGTAGGGGGCTCCTATGGCTACACCTTC.

The gene calls are TRBV18 and TRBJ2-7; D ambiguous. The CDR3 extends over 14 amino acids. V dropped 3 bases and J dropped 2 bases, with 11 bases sitting between them. Looked up from germline, CDR1 is KGHSH and CDR2 is LQKENI. The DNA of the CDR3 is TGTGCCAGCTCACCCCTCAGCCCTCCCTACGAGCAGTACTTC. The encoded protein is CASSPLSPPYEQYF.

CDR3 coding DNA: TGTGCCAGCAGTGTATTCAGGGACACAGATACGCAGTATTTT. Its translation: CASSVFRDTDTQYF. This chain links TRBV2 with TRBJ2-3; the D gene is possibly TRBD1 (5 bases). From germline, CDR1 is SNHLY and CDR2 FYNNEI. The CDR3 runs 14 residues. V lost 4 bases and J 2 bases, leaving 10 bases between the germline ends. The full variable domain, completed using reference TRBV2 and TRBJ2-3, is EPEVTQTPSHQVTQMGQEVILRCVPISNHLYFYWYRQILGQKVEFLVSFYNNEISEKSEIFDDQFSVERPDGSNFTLKIRSTKLEDSAMYFCASSVFRDTDTQYFGPGTRLTVL.